The rows below give T cell receptor beta chains drawn from one sample of a study of blood T cell repertoires in COVID-19. Profiled with immunoSEQ multiplex PCR; TCRdb holds only in-frame clones, not every one. Of around 340,000 clones detected, 83% appear once; the ten largest clones hold around 3%. Sequences were obtained from peripheral blood. These receptors all stem from a man aged 25 to 40 with active or convalescent COVID-19. The CDR3 runs from the conserved cysteine through the conserved F or W. The D gene is left open where the match is weak. Rows may omit the clone size; those that give it use once, few, many or a size class.

V gene: TRBV7-6
clone size: NA
D gene: NA
J gene: TRBJ2-3
CDR3 DNA: TGTGCCAGCAGCTTAGATGGAGGTGGGACACTCGCGGAAGATACGCAGTATTTT
CDR3 protein: CASSLDGGGTLAEDTQYF

V gene: TRBV28
clone size: NA
D gene: TRBD1
J gene: TRBJ1-4
CDR3 DNA: TGTGCCAGCAGTCTCCGGACAGGGGCTAATGAAAAACTGTTTTTT
CDR3 protein: CASSLRTGANEKLFF

V gene: TRBV12-5
clone size: NA
D gene: TRBD1
J gene: TRBJ2-3
CDR3 DNA: TGTGCTAGTGGTTTCCCGGACTCTGGGACAGGGGCCAAAGATACGCAGTATTTT
CDR3 protein: CASGFPDSGTGAKDTQYF

V gene: TRBV5-4
clone size: NA
D gene: TRBD2
J gene: TRBJ2-1
CDR3 DNA: TGTGCCAGCAGCTTGCTGCGGGAGGGCCTCGGTGAGCAGTTCTTC
CDR3 protein: CASSLLREGLGEQFF

V gene: TRBV18
clone size: NA
D gene: TRBD2
J gene: TRBJ2-7
CDR3 DNA: TGTGCCAGCTCGGGCCTAGCGGGAGTACCCCACGAGCAGTACTTC
CDR3 protein: CASSGLAGVPHEQYF

V gene: TRBV6-5
clone size: NA
D gene: NA
J gene: TRBJ1-1
CDR3 DNA: TGTGCCAGCACCCGCGGGGGGGGGACTGAAGCTTTCTTT
CDR3 protein: CASTRGGGTEAFF

V gene: TRBV6-6
clone size: NA
D gene: TRBD1
J gene: TRBJ2-7
CDR3 DNA: TGTGCCAGCAAAAGGGGACAGGGAAGCTACGAGCAGTACTTC
CDR3 protein: CASKRGQGSYEQYF

V gene: TRBV4-1
clone size: NA
D gene: TRBD2
J gene: TRBJ2-5
CDR3 DNA: TGCGCCAGCAGCCACGAAGGGGGACTAGAAGAGACCCAGTACTTC
CDR3 protein: CASSHEGGLEETQYF

V gene: TRBV7-9
clone size: NA
D gene: TRBD1
J gene: TRBJ2-7
CDR3 DNA: TGTGCCGGGGAGGGACAGGGGACCTACGAGCAGTACTTC
CDR3 protein: CAGEGQGTYEQYF

V gene: TRBV10-1
clone size: NA
D gene: NA
J gene: TRBJ2-7
CDR3 DNA: TGCGCCATCCCCCGGGACACAACCTACGAGCAGTACTTC
CDR3 protein: CAIPRDTTYEQYF

V gene: TRBV6-1
clone size: NA
D gene: NA
J gene: TRBJ1-2
CDR3 DNA: TGTGCCAGCAGTGAATTCACGCGTGGCTACACCTTC
CDR3 protein: CASSEFTRGYTF

V gene: TRBV19
clone size: NA
D gene: TRBD1
J gene: TRBJ1-2
CDR3 DNA: TGTGCCAGTAGTATAGTCGGACAGGGAAGAGGCTACACCTTC
CDR3 protein: CASSIVGQGRGYTF

V gene: TRBV10-3
clone size: NA
D gene: TRBD1
J gene: TRBJ1-5
CDR3 DNA: TGTGCCATCAGTGACTCGGCGACCGACAGGGGGCAACAGCCCCAGCATTTT
CDR3 protein: CAISDSATDRGQQPQHF

V gene: TRBV27
clone size: NA
D gene: NA
J gene: TRBJ1-6
CDR3 DNA: TGTGCCAGCATTAGTTCCCATTCACCCCTCCACTTT
CDR3 protein: CASISSHSPLHF

V gene: TRBV2
clone size: NA
D gene: NA
J gene: TRBJ2-2
CDR3 DNA: TGTGCCACCACAGGGTCCGGGGAGCTGTTTTTT
CDR3 protein: CATTGSGELFF

V gene: TRBV7-8
clone size: NA
D gene: TRBD1
J gene: TRBJ2-5
CDR3 DNA: TGTGCCAGCAGCTGGACAGGTGGAAGGTTGGGGACCCAGTACTTC
CDR3 protein: CASSWTGGRLGTQYF

V gene: TRBV24-1
clone size: NA
D gene: NA
J gene: TRBJ1-1
CDR3 DNA: TGTGCCACCAGTGATTTGCGTAGAGGGGAAGCTTTCTTT
CDR3 protein: CATSDLRRGEAFF

V gene: TRBV7-3
clone size: NA
D gene: NA
J gene: TRBJ1-2
CDR3 DNA: TGTGCCAGCAGCTTAGGCGGCCCAGCTAACTATGGCTACACCTTC
CDR3 protein: CASSLGGPANYGYTF

V gene: TRBV2
clone size: NA
D gene: TRBD1
J gene: TRBJ2-6
CDR3 DNA: TGTGCCAGCAGTGAAGCGGGGACAGCTGGGGCCAACGTCCTGACTTTC
CDR3 protein: CASSEAGTAGANVLTF

V gene: TRBV11-3
clone size: NA
D gene: TRBD2
J gene: TRBJ2-3
CDR3 DNA: TGTGCCAGCAGCGAAGAGGGCGGGGGGGCCACAGATACGCAGTATTTT
CDR3 protein: CASSEEGGGATDTQYF

V gene: TRBV4-1
clone size: NA
D gene: NA
J gene: TRBJ2-3
CDR3 DNA: TGCGCCAGCAGCACACACATAGGACAGCCGAGCACAGATACGCAGTATTTT
CDR3 protein: CASSTHIGQPSTDTQYF

V gene: TRBV10-2
clone size: many
D gene: NA
J gene: TRBJ2-7
CDR3 DNA: TGCGCCAGCAGTGTTACAGCGGAGCGCTACTACGAGCAGTACTTC
CDR3 protein: CASSVTAERYYEQYF

V gene: TRBV12-3/TRBV12-4
clone size: few
D gene: NA
J gene: TRBJ1-1
CDR3 DNA: TGTGCCAGCACCCTTTATACTAACACTGAAGCTTTCTTT
CDR3 protein: CASTLYTNTEAFF

V gene: TRBV13
clone size: NA
D gene: NA
J gene: TRBJ2-3
CDR3 DNA: TGTGCCAGCAGCTATACCCTTCGGTCCCGTGCGCAGTATTTT
CDR3 protein: CASSYTLRSRAQYF

V gene: TRBV7-2
clone size: NA
D gene: NA
J gene: TRBJ2-7
CDR3 DNA: TGTGCCAGCAGCTTACGTTCTGAGGCTACCTACGAGCAGTACTTC
CDR3 protein: CASSLRSEATYEQYF

V gene: TRBV7-9
clone size: NA
D gene: TRBD1
J gene: TRBJ1-5
CDR3 DNA: TGTGCCAGCAGCCTCTATGGGACAGGGGGGAATCAGCCCCAGCATTTT
CDR3 protein: CASSLYGTGGNQPQHF

V gene: TRBV3-1/TRBV3-2
clone size: few
D gene: TRBD1
J gene: TRBJ1-2
CDR3 DNA: TGTGCCAGCAGACAGGGGGGCCTCTATGGCTACACCTTC
CDR3 protein: CASRQGGLYGYTF

V gene: TRBV27
clone size: NA
D gene: NA
J gene: TRBJ1-3
CDR3 DNA: TGTGCCAGCAGTTTAACTGATTCTGGAAACACCATATATTTT
CDR3 protein: CASSLTDSGNTIYF

V gene: TRBV9
clone size: few
D gene: NA
J gene: TRBJ2-1
CDR3 DNA: TGTGCCAGCAGCGTAGAGTGGGAACGGGGGGAGCAGTTCTTC
CDR3 protein: CASSVEWERGEQFF

V gene: TRBV25-1
clone size: NA
D gene: TRBD1
J gene: TRBJ2-3
CDR3 DNA: TGTGCCAGCAGTGAATTTCAAGGGACAGGGGATGCAGATACGCAGTATTTT
CDR3 protein: CASSEFQGTGDADTQYF

V gene: TRBV6-5
clone size: NA
D gene: TRBD2
J gene: TRBJ2-7
CDR3 DNA: TGTGCCAGCAGTAAGGGAGGGGACCCCTACGAGCAGTACTTC
CDR3 protein: CASSKGGDPYEQYF

V gene: TRBV3-1/TRBV3-2
clone size: NA
D gene: TRBD1
J gene: TRBJ1-6
CDR3 DNA: TGTGCCAGCAGCCTCCGGGACAGGGCTTCACCCCTCCACTTT
CDR3 protein: CASSLRDRASPLHF

V gene: TRBV13
clone size: NA
D gene: NA
J gene: TRBJ1-2
CDR3 DNA: TGTGCCAGTTCCGACAGACTCACTAACTATGGCTACACCTTC
CDR3 protein: CASSDRLTNYGYTF

V gene: TRBV10-3
clone size: NA
D gene: TRBD2
J gene: TRBJ2-1
CDR3 DNA: TGTGCCATCGGGGCTAGCGGGGGAAGCCACAATGAGCAGTTCTTC
CDR3 protein: CAIGASGGSHNEQFF

V gene: TRBV27
clone size: NA
D gene: NA
J gene: TRBJ1-6
CDR3 DNA: TGTGCCAGCAGCCCTCGGCGGGTGGTGTCCTATAATTCACCCCTCCACTTT
CDR3 protein: CASSPRRVVSYNSPLHF

V gene: TRBV7-9
clone size: NA
D gene: TRBD2
J gene: TRBJ2-7
CDR3 DNA: TGTGCCAGCAGCTTGGGAGCGGGAGACGAGCAGTACTTC
CDR3 protein: CASSLGAGDEQYF

V gene: TRBV7-9
clone size: NA
D gene: NA
J gene: TRBJ1-4
CDR3 DNA: TGTGCCAGCAGCTTAGCCCAGGGAGGTGAAAAACTGTTTTTT
CDR3 protein: CASSLAQGGEKLFF

V gene: TRBV9
clone size: NA
D gene: TRBD1
J gene: TRBJ1-1
CDR3 DNA: TGTGCCAGCAACGGGACAGGCGCTTACTTT
CDR3 protein: CASNGTGAYF

V gene: TRBV3-1/TRBV3-2
clone size: NA
D gene: NA
J gene: TRBJ1-5
CDR3 DNA: TGTGCCAGCAGCCAAGACTTCGACAGTAATCAGCCCCAGCATTTT
CDR3 protein: CASSQDFDSNQPQHF

V gene: TRBV11-2
clone size: NA
D gene: NA
J gene: TRBJ1-1
CDR3 DNA: TGTGCCAGCAGTCTCTTTGAAGCTTTCTTT
CDR3 protein: CASSLFEAFF

V gene: TRBV7-2
clone size: NA
D gene: NA
J gene: TRBJ1-1
CDR3 DNA: TGTGCCAGCAGCTCGGGGTGGAACACTGAAGCTTTCTTT
CDR3 protein: CASSSGWNTEAFF